One sample yielded the 11 T cell receptor delta chains listed below, sequenced in a study of gamma-delta chains in newborns, infants, children. TCRdb redid clone calling on the reads using CATT. The sample includes thousands of delta-chain clones, less than 0.75% of them seen just once. Sequencing input: blood. Every receptor here comes from a child who was a newborn, infant or young child, either healthy, febrile or measles-vaccinated (not recorded which).

This clone rates as medium-sized. V is TRDV2 and J is TRDJ3; 7 bases map to TRDD3. CDR3 length: 18 residues. Losses at the gene ends were 1 base for V and 2 bases for J; bases not matched to a gene: 7. Germline CDR1 reads GEAIGNYY; CDR2 reads EKD. CDR3: CACDTAGIKTWDTRQMFF. The CDR3 DNA sequence: TGTGCCTGTGACACGGCGGGGATAAAAACCTGGGACACCCGACAGATGTTTTTC.

As to this clone: The likely explanation is a read error, given a far larger clone one base away. The V call is TRDV2, the J call TRDJ2; 9 positions match TRDD3. The CDR3 totals 15 residues. The V segment lost 6 bases and the J segment 1 base; nucleotides outside the gene matches: 5. Germline assignment: CDR1 GEAIGNYY and CDR2 EKD. CDR3 sequence: CACNILGDLTAQLFF. The CDR3 nucleotides are TGTGCCTGTAACATACTGGGGGATTTGACAGCACAACTCTTCTTT.

In its sample, this clone was seen a few times. A far larger clone is off by one base, so a read error is likely. This sample also contains other DNA sequences that code for the same CDR3. This sequence joins TRDV2 and TRDJ2, with TRDD3 as a possible D gene (5 bases). CDR1 and CDR2 (germline): GEAIGNYY, EKD. This CDR3 has 15 residues. This CDR3 is CACDVLDSTTAQLFF. The CDR3 bases are TGCGCCTGTGACGTACTGGACTCGACGACAGCACAACTCTTCTTT.

This clone is medium-sized. This sequence may be a read error, since a much larger clone differs from it by one base. The CDR3 sequence is CACDTWDARQMFF. The CDR3 DNA is TGTGCCTGTGATACCTGGGACGCCCGACAGATGTTTTTC. The gene calls are TRDV2 and TRDJ3; weak D call: TRDD3 (5 bases). The CDR3 is 13 residues long. The germline CDR1 and CDR2 sequences are GEAIGNYY and EKD.

With regard to this clone: The protein TCRdb lists belongs to a much larger clone and differs from this DNA's translation at residue 16, which points to a read error; the protein shown is made from the DNA. This rearrangement joins TRDV2 to TRDJ3; TRDD3 is a possible D gene (6 bases). CDR3 length equals 18 residues. Germline V gene lookup returns CDR1 GEAIGNYY and CDR2 EKD. The chain's CDR3 is CACERLGDNSWDTRQIFF. The CDR3 DNA sequence: TGTGCCTGTGAGCGACTGGGTGATAACTCCTGGGACACCCGACAGATATTTTTC.

Turning to this clone: The protein held in TCRdb is that of a much larger clone and does not match this DNA's translation at residue 3, likely because of a read error; the protein shown is translated from the DNA. The chain links TRDV2 to TRDJ3; TRDD3 matches at 7 bases. The germline gives CDR1 GEAIGNYY, CDR2 EKD. CDR3 length equals 18 residues. CDR3 in amino acids: CAWDTWGPSSWDTRQMFF. In DNA form, the CDR3 reads TGTGCCTGGGACACCTGGGGGCCCAGCTCCTGGGACACCCGACAGATGTTTTTC.

This clone was counted a few times. A far larger clone is one base from this, pointing to a likely read error. Other nucleotide sequences in the sample specify the same CDR3. This chain joins TRDV2 and TRDJ2, with D perhaps TRDD3 (6 bases). The CDR3 spans 16 residues. Germline CDR1 GEAIGNYY, CDR2 EKD. The CDR3 region is CACDTVGATLTAQLFF. CDR3 nucleotides: TGTGCCTGTGACACAGTGGGGGCTACCTTGACAGCCCAACTCTTCTTT.

By sample fraction, this clone is medium-sized. This CDR3 is also generated by other DNA sequences in the sample. The chain recombines TRDV2 with TRDJ1; weak D call: TRDD3 (6 bases). With 0 bases removed from V and 0 bases from J, the gap between germline ends came to 16 bases. Germline V gene lookup returns CDR1 GEAIGNYY and CDR2 EKD. CDR3 length: 17 residues. The CDR3 reads CACDTVGRGKYTDKLIF. As DNA, the CDR3 is TGTGCCTGTGACACCGTAGGCCGGGGGAAGTACACCGATAAACTCATCTTT.

As concerns this clone: A read error may explain this, as a much larger clone is one base away. Other DNA sequences from this sample encode an identical CDR3 as well. J is TRDJ3 and V is TRDV2; 10 bases match TRDD3. The V gene's germline CDR1 is GEAIGNYY and CDR2 EKD. CDR3 size: 22 residues. V trimming: 0 bases; J trimming: 10 bases; junction bases outside the gene matches: 23. The CDR3 spells CACDTVGDRTGGSKVNTRQMFF. The DNA for the CDR3 is TGTGCCTGTGACACCGTGGGGGATCGGACTGGGGGATCAAAAGTGAATACCCGACAGATGTTTTTC.

This clone has only a few counts. Possible read error: a much larger clone is one base away. At the DNA level, this CDR3 is encoded by other sequences in the same sample as well. The rearrangement joins TRDV2 to TRDJ3; D remains unclear. CDR1 is GEAIGNYY and CDR2 is EKD in the germline V gene. There are 16 residues in the CDR3. CDR3 DNA: TGTGCCTGCGACACCGTGGACTACTGGGACACCCGACAGATGTTTTTC. This sequence encodes CACDTVDYWDTRQMFF.

On this clone: The junction and the germline gene differ at one end; a read error may be behind it. Other DNA sequences of this sample code for an identical CDR3. The chain carries TRDV2 and TRDJ1; D might be TRDD3 (6 bases). Per germline, CDR1 GEAIGNYY and CDR2 EKD. The CDR3 contains 12 residues. DNA of the CDR3: TGTGCCTGTGGAGGATACACCGCTAAACTCATCTTT. Translated: CACGGYTAKLIF.